The 7 T cell receptor beta chains below were found in one sample sequenced in a study of blood T cells in healthy people across ages. A J-beta primer mix and a sample-barcoded 5' primer were used in a second PCR of about 7 to 12 cycles. TCRdb re-called the 5' RACE reads through MiXCR, storing one row per CDR3 protein. The sample holds roughly 1.5 million distinct CDR3 sequences; approximately 43% are singletons and the top ten take about 3.8%. The sequenced sample was blood. The receptors were gathered from a woman between 18 and 29 years old in good health.

The CDR3 loop reads CSVVASGGANEQFF. CDR3 DNA sequence: TGCAGCGTTGTGGCTAGCGGGGGGGCTAATGAGCAGTTCTTC. The chain carries TRBV29-1 and TRBJ2-1, with 12 bases aligning to TRBD2. Per the germline V gene, CDR1 is SQVTM and CDR2 is ANQGSEA. V gave up 4 bases and J gave up 7 bases; unmatched junction bases: 5. The length of the CDR3 is 14 residues.

The chain joins TRBV4-3 to TRBJ2-2; D assignment may be TRBD1 or TRBD2 (5 bases each). This CDR3 has 18 amino acids. The germline CDR1 and CDR2 sequences are LGHNA and YSLEER. The V end lost 1 base, the J end lost 7 bases, and 22 bases lay between the germline ends. CDR3 DNA sequence: TGCGCCAGCAGCCAAGGTCTCAGCGGCCCAAGGGGTGGCGGGGAGCTGTTTTTT. Protein product: CASSQGLSGPRGGGELFF.

This clonotype was seen a handful of times. The chain joins TRBV9 to TRBJ1-2; TRBD1 is a possible D gene (5 bases). This CDR3 spans 16 amino acids. Germline V gene lookup returns CDR1 SGDLS and CDR2 YYNGEE. The V end lost 3 bases, the J end lost 4 bases, and 19 bases lay between the germline ends. The CDR3 DNA is TGTGCCAGCAGCGGCCACGTTGAGGGGATTAGCTATGGCTACACCTTC. Translated, it gives CASSGHVEGISYGYTF.

V usage is TRBV12-3 or TRBV12-4 and J usage is TRBJ2-1; D might be TRBD1 (5 bases). Trimming removed 7 bases from V and 6 bases from J, with 16 bases in between. This CDR3 contains 14 residues. This CDR3 is CASTLQARINEQFF. The DNA for the CDR3 is TGTGCCAGCACCTTACAGGCACGAATCAATGAGCAGTTCTTC.

The rearrangement uses TRBV6-5 and TRBJ2-5, with D maybe TRBD1 (7 bases). CDR1 and CDR2 (germline): MNHEY, SVGAGI. Trimming took off 2 bases at V and 6 bases at J, with 13 bases between the two ends. This CDR3 has 14 amino acids. The chain's CDR3 is CASSYDRAGKTQYF. The CDR3 nucleotides read TGTGCCAGCAGTTACGACAGGGCGGGAAAGACCCAGTACTTC.

This chain connects TRBV20-1 to TRBJ2-3; D gene uncertain. The CDR3 consists of 15 residues. V was trimmed by 0 bases and J by 1 base, leaving 11 bases between them. CDR1 and CDR2 (germline): DFQATT, SNEGSKA (reference sequence). CDR3 region: CSARDTWAGTDTQYF. The CDR3 DNA follows: TGCAGTGCTAGAGATACCTGGGCGGGCACAGATACGCAGTATTTT.

This clonotype has just a few counts. V gene TRBV29-1 combines with J gene TRBJ2-1; D unresolved. V lost 3 bases to trimming and J lost 7 bases, with 16 bases between them. The CDR3 spans 14 residues. Germline V gene lookup returns CDR1 SQVTM and CDR2 ANQGSEA. CDR3 amino acids: CSVDLFVSTNEQFF. In DNA form, the CDR3 reads TGCAGCGTTGATTTGTTTGTGAGTACGAATGAGCAGTTCTTC.